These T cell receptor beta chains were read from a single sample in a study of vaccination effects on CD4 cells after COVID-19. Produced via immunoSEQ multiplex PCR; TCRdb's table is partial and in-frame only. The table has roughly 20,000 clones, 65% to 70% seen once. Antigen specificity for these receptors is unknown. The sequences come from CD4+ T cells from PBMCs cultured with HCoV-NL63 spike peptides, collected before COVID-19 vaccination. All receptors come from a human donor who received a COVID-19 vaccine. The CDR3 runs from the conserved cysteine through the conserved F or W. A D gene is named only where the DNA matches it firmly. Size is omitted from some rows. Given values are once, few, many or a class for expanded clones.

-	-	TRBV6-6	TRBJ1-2	CASSQGRKDGYTF	TGTGCCAGCAGTCAGGGGAGAAAGGATGGCTACACCTTC
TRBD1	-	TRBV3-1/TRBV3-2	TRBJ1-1	CASSQDRRGLGAFF	TGTGCCAGCAGCCAAGATCGCAGGGGGCTTGGAGCTTTCTTT
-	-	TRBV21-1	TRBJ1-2	CASSTANYGYTF	TGTGCCAGCAGCACAGCTAACTATGGCTACACCTTC
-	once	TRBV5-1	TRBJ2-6	CASNLGTPGANVLTF	TGCGCCAGCAACCTCGGGACACCTGGCGCCAACGTCCTGACTTTC
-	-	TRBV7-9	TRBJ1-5	CASSSEGVRVGQPQHF	TGTGCCAGCAGCTCAGAGGGGGTACGGGTTGGACAGCCCCAGCATTTT
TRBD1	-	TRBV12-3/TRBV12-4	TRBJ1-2	CASRRDSDYGYTF	TGTGCCAGCCGAAGGGACAGTGACTATGGCTACACCTTC
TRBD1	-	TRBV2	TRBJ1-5	CASSEYWTGVISNQPQHF	TGTGCCAGCAGTGAATACTGGACAGGGGTAATCAGCAATCAGCCCCAGCATTTT
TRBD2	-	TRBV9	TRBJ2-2	CASRRPSGGMGTGELFF	TGTGCCAGCAGACGACCCTCGGGGGGGATGGGCACCGGGGAGCTGTTTTTT
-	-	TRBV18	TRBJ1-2	CASSQRTADYGYTF	TGTGCCAGCTCACAACGGACAGCTGACTATGGCTACACCTTC
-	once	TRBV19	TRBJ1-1	CASSPRQETTTLNTEAFF	TGTGCCAGTAGTCCTAGACAGGAGACTACTACATTGAACACTGAAGCTTTCTTT
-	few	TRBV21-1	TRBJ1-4	CASSKGTGATNEKLFF	TGTGCCAGCAGCAAAGGGACAGGGGCAACTAATGAAAAACTGTTTTTT
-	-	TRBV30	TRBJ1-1	CAWSVLRGRRANEAFF	TGTGCCTGGAGTGTACTGCGGGGGCGGAGGGCCAATGAAGCTTTCTTT
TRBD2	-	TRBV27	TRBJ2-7	CASSLGGYEQYF	TGTGCCAGCAGTTTGGGGGGGTACGAGCAGTACTTC
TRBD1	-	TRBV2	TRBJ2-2	CASQPGTANTGELFF	TGTGCCAGCCAACCCGGGACAGCGAACACCGGGGAGCTGTTTTTT
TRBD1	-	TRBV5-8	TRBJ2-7	CASRHNRGNYEQYF	TGTGCCAGCAGGCATAACAGGGGAAACTACGAGCAGTACTTC
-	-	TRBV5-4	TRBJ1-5	CASSLWGNGDQPQHF	TGTGCCAGCAGCTTGTGGGGGAACGGGGATCAGCCCCAGCATTTT
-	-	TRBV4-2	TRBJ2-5	CASSQGAGETQYF	TGTGCCAGCAGCCAAGGGGCGGGGGAGACCCAGTACTTC
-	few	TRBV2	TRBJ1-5	CASRINQPQHF	TGTGCCAGCAGGATCAATCAGCCCCAGCATTTT
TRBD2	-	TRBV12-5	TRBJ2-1	CASGKPGLAGGNEQFF	TGTGCTAGTGGAAAACCGGGACTAGCGGGGGGGAATGAGCAGTTCTTC
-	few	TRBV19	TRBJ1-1	CASKVELEAFF	TGTGCCAGTAAGGTGGAATTAGAAGCTTTCTTT
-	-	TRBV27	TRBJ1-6	CASSFGRGLNSPLHF	TGTGCCAGCAGTTTCGGTCGGGGCTTAAATTCACCCCTCCACTTT
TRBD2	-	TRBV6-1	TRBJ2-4	CASSESGLINIQYF	TGTGCCAGCAGTGAATCGGGACTAATAAACATTCAGTACTTC
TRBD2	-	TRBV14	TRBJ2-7	CASRLAGGSYEQYF	TGTGCCAGCCGTTTAGCGGGAGGCTCCTACGAGCAGTACTTC
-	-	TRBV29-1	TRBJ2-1	CSVAGASESYNEQFF	TGCAGCGTTGCGGGGGCCTCTGAGTCCTACAATGAGCAGTTCTTC
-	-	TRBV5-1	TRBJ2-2	CASSYIEGSGELFF	TGCGCCAGCAGCTACATTGAAGGGTCCGGGGAGCTGTTTTTT
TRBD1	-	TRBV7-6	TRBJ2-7	CASGFVRDRYYEQYF	TGTGCCAGCGGGTTTGTGCGGGACAGGTACTACGAGCAGTACTTC
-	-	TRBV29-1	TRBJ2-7	CSVERGSGSYEQYF	TGCAGCGTTGAAAGGGGGTCTGGATCCTACGAGCAGTACTTC
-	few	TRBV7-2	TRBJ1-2	CASSLAPGANYGYTF	TGTGCCAGCAGCTTAGCTCCGGGGGCTAACTATGGCTACACCTTC
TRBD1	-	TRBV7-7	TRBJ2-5	CASSGPGTGETQYF	TGTGCCAGCAGCGGACCCGGGACAGGGGAGACCCAGTACTTC
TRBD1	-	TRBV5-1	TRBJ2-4	CASSPLGTETQINIQYF	TGCGCCAGCAGCCCGCTAGGGACAGAAACCCAAATAAACATTCAGTACTTC
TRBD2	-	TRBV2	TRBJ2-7	CASSGTGGNWRQYF	TGTGCCAGCAGCGGGACGGGGGGGAATTGGAGGCAGTACTTC
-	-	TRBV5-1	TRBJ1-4	CASSLGGGSEKLFF	TGCGCCAGCAGCTTGGGGGGGGGAAGTGAAAAACTGTTTTTT
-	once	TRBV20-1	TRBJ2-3	CSARAGTQYF	TGCAGTGCTAGAGCAGGGACGCAGTATTTT
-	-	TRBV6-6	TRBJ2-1	CASSYIPYNEQFF	TGTGCCAGCAGTTATATCCCCTACAATGAGCAGTTCTTC
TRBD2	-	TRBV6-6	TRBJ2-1	CASSRLGGGINEQFF	TGTGCCAGCAGCCGACTTGGCGGGGGGATTAATGAGCAGTTCTTC
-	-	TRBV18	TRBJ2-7	CASSPRDNDYEQYF	TGTGCCAGCTCACCCCGGGACAATGACTACGAGCAGTACTTC
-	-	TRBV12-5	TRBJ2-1	CASGLVLGRGSSYNEQFF	TGTGCTAGTGGTTTGGTACTTGGGCGGGGAAGCTCCTACAATGAGCAGTTCTTC
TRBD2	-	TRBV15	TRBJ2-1	CATSRAAGGLDEQFF	TGTGCCACCAGCAGAGCGGCGGGAGGGTTGGATGAGCAGTTCTTC
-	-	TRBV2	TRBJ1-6	CASSPQGYGSPLHF	TGTGCCAGCAGTCCCCAGGGGTATGGTTCACCCCTCCACTTT
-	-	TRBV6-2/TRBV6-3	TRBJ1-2	CASSWDIAYGYTF	TGTGCCAGCAGTTGGGACATTGCCTATGGCTACACCTTC
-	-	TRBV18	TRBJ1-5	CASSQGTSEYQPQHF	TGTGCCAGCTCACAGGGCACATCAGAGTATCAGCCCCAGCATTTT
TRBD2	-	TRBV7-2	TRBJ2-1	CASRHLKRESYNEQFF	TGTGCCAGCAGACACTTAAAGCGGGAGTCCTACAATGAGCAGTTCTTC
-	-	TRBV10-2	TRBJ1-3	CASSEQGGNGNTIYF	TGCGCCAGCAGTGAACAGGGAGGAAATGGAAACACCATATATTTT
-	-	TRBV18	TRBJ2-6	CASSPPSRGANVLTF	TGTGCCAGCTCACCTCCCAGTCGGGGGGCCAACGTCCTGACTTTC
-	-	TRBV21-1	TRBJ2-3	CASYQTFRGPTDTQYF	TGTGCCAGCTATCAAACTTTCAGGGGGCCGACAGATACGCAGTATTTT
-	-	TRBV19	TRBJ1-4	CASSRTPQGSNEKLFF	TGTGCCAGTAGCCGAACCCCACAGGGTTCTAATGAAAAACTGTTTTTT
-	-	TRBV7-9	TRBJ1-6	CASSLGRPPYNSPLHF	TGTGCCAGCAGCTTAGGCAGGCCCCCGTATAATTCACCCCTCCACTTT
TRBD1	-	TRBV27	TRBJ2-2	CASRGQVNTGELFF	TGTGCCAGCAGGGGACAGGTGAACACCGGGGAGCTGTTTTTT